This T cell receptor (beta chain) was sequenced in a study of blood T cell repertoires in COVID-19. Libraries were prepared by immunoSEQ multiplex PCR; TCRdb keeps only in-frame clonotypes and omits some of them. The data contain hundreds of thousands of clones, about 80% of them singletons. The germline V and J ends were trimmed by 3 bases and 8 bases, with 13 bases remaining between them. Germline lookup yields CDR1 SEHNR and CDR2 FQNEAQ (reference sequence). The CDR3 is 14 amino acids. This sequence was found in a woman in her forties or fifties who had recovered from COVID-19. Sequenced: peripheral blood. The chain combines TRBV7-9 with TRBJ2-2; the D gene is possibly TRBD2 (5 bases). CDR3 nucleotides: TGTGCCAGCAGCTTCGCGGCGGGCTGGGGGGAGCTGTTTTTT. Amino acids: CASSFAAGWGELFF.